One and the same sample provided the 25 T cell receptor beta chains below, sequenced in a study of T cells in Graves' hyperthyroidism and ophthalmopathy. Researchers took RNA transcripts and amplified the TCR beta CDR3 regions from them. First-round RT-PCR targeting the TCR CDR3 was performed with the HTBI primer set. TCRdb independently ran MiXCR on the multiplex PCR reads; one entry per CDR3 protein. The profile shows about half a million distinct CDR3 sequences, 20% to 25% of them singletons. The sample was blood. All receptors derive from a man younger than 35 with Graves' hyperthyroidism.

The table lists this clonotype with a few counts. The chain is built from TRBV6-1 and TRBJ1-2; TRBD1 is a possible D gene (6 bases). CDR3 length: 15 residues. The ends were cut back, 7 bases at V and 4 bases at J, with 19 bases in the middle. CDR1 MNHNS and CDR2 SASEGT come from the germline V gene. CDR3 nucleotides: TGTGCCAGCACTCGACAGGATAAGTGGACCTATGGCTACACCTTC. As protein: CASTRQDKWTYGYTF.

Many counts were recorded for this clonotype. The chain recombines TRBV7-8 with TRBJ2-5; D is unresolved. The CDR3 totals 12 residues. Germline V gene lookup returns CDR1 SGHVS and CDR2 FQNEAQ. Trimming cost V 0 bases and J 7 bases, with 6 bases left between them. CDR3 bases: TGTGCCAGCAGCTTAGCGCCCGGGACCCAGTACTTC. As protein: CASSLAPGTQYF.

The V gene is TRBV18, the J gene TRBJ2-6; D perhaps matches TRBD2 (5 bases). CDR1 and CDR2 (germline): KGHSH, LQKENI. V dropped 0 bases and J dropped 0 bases, with 9 bases sitting between them. This CDR3 region has 17 residues. CDR3 nucleotide sequence: TGTGCCAGCTCACCACCAGGACTGATCTCTGGGGCCAACGTCCTGACTTTC. Amino acids: CASSPPGLISGANVLTF.

The J gene is TRBJ2-7, the V gene TRBV6-1; D gene uncertain. The germline V gene has CDR1 MNHNS and CDR2 SASEGT. CDR3 length: 12 amino acids. The V and J ends lost 6 bases and 2 bases respectively, with 8 bases between them. This chain's CDR3 is CASSGSAYEQYF. CDR3 coding DNA: TGTGCCAGCAGCGGATCGGCCTACGAGCAGTACTTC.

This clonotype has a count of ten or more. V gene TRBV25-1 combines with J gene TRBJ2-7; a weak D match, TRBD2 (5 bases). Trimming removed 5 bases at V and 7 bases at J, with 18 bases between. The V gene's germline CDR1 is MGHDK and CDR2 SYGVNS. CDR3 length equals 14 residues. CDR3 sequence reads: CASSKSAGSGEQYF. The DNA for the CDR3 is TGTGCCAGCAGTAAGTCCGCCGGGTCGGGGGAGCAGTACTTC.

This clonotype has ten or more counts. The chain uses TRBV7-9 and TRBJ2-5, with D perhaps matching TRBD1 or TRBD2 (6 bases each). The CDR3 totals 15 residues. V shed 4 bases and J shed 4 bases, with 16 bases lying between them. CDR1 is SEHNR and CDR2 is FQNEAQ in the germline V gene (reference sequence). In nucleotides, the CDR3 is TGTGCCAGCAGCTCCAGAGAGGGGGGCAGAGAGACCCAGTACTTC. Protein: CASSSREGGRETQYF.

The V and J genes are TRBV19 and TRBJ2-2, with 9 nucleotides matching TRBD1. The CDR3 is made up of 14 amino acids. Germline trimming cut 4 bases from V and 5 bases from J; bases unmatched to any gene: 2. Germline loops: CDR1 LNHDA, CDR2 SQIVND (reference sequence). The CDR3 nucleotides are TGTGCCAGTAGTAACAGGGGGCTGACCGGGGAGCTGTTTTTT. Protein: CASSNRGLTGELFF.

This sequence joins TRBV6-1 and TRBJ1-1; D remains ambiguous. The germline V gene encodes CDR1 MNHNS and CDR2 SASEGT. There are 15 residues in the CDR3. Trimming removed 9 bases from V and 0 bases from J, with 17 bases in between. CDR3 residues: CARELNEVLNTEAFF. DNA for the CDR3: TGTGCCAGGGAACTTAATGAGGTTCTGAACACTGAAGCTTTCTTT.

The chain employs TRBV24-1 and TRBJ2-5; tentatively, D is TRBD2 (6 bases). Trimming removed 3 bases from V and 5 bases from J, with 12 bases in between. Germline CDR1 KGHDR, CDR2 SFDVKD. This CDR3 has 14 amino acids. CDR3 sequence: CATSDGGRGETQYF. CDR3 in DNA: TGTGCCACCAGTGATGGGGGGAGAGGGGAGACCCAGTACTTC.

This clonotype was found many times. CDR3 sequence reads: CASRMGQGGEQYF. The CDR3 coding sequence is TGTGCCAGCAGGATGGGACAGGGTGGCGAGCAGTACTTC. The J gene is TRBJ2-7, the V gene TRBV6-1; TRBD1 matches 9 bases. Germline lookup yields CDR1 MNHNS and CDR2 SASEGT. The CDR3 loop spans 13 amino acids. Trimming removed 6 bases from V and 6 bases from J; junction bases left unmatched: 6.

CDR3 nucleotide sequence: TGTGCCACCAGTGTTGGGCCAGGGACGCAGTATTTT. This sequence encodes CATSVGPGTQYF. This chain connects TRBV24-1 to TRBJ2-3; a possible D gene is TRBD1 (5 bases). CDR1 and CDR2 (germline): KGHDR, SFDVKD. This CDR3 has 12 amino acids. The ends were cut back, 5 bases at V and 9 bases at J, with 11 bases in the middle.

This clonotype was detected many times. The J gene is TRBJ1-1, the V gene TRBV19; D gene unclear. Germline CDR1 LNHDA, CDR2 SQIVND (reference sequence). CDR3 length: 14 residues. V lost 3 bases and J lost 1, with 9 bases in between. The chain's CDR3 is CASSMRVENTEAFF. CDR3 coding DNA: TGTGCCAGTAGTATGAGGGTGGAGAACACTGAAGCTTTCTTT.

There are a few counts of this clonotype. A much larger clone lies a single base off, so this may be a read error. This sequence joins TRBV28 and TRBJ1-2; TRBD1 matches 8 bases. This CDR3 is built from 14 residues. CDR1 and CDR2 from the germline V gene are MDHEN and SYDVKM. Here the CDR3 reads CACSIDRGIYGYTF. CDR3 sequence (DNA): TGTGCCTGCAGTATCGACAGGGGAATATATGGCTACACCTTC.

At least ten counts were recorded for this clonotype. The gene calls are TRBV2 and TRBJ2-4, with D possibly TRBD1 on 5 matching bases. CDR3 length: 16 amino acids. CDR1 and CDR2 (germline): SNHLY, FYNNEI. Trimming shortened V by 7 bases and J by 2 bases, and 18 bases separated the two germline ends. CDR3 nucleotides: TGTGCCAGCATTCCCTGGGGCAGCTTGACCAAAAACATTCAGTACTTC. It specifies CASIPWGSLTKNIQYF.

This clonotype has ten or more counts. J is TRBJ1-5 and V is TRBV19, with a tentative D call TRBD1 (5 bases). The CDR3 is 17 residues long. The V end was cut by 3 bases, the J end by 2 bases, with 17 bases between. Germline V gene lookup returns CDR1 LNHDA and CDR2 SQIVND (reference sequence). The DNA of the CDR3 is TGTGCCAGTAGTATGGCCGGGACGAGGGGCGGCAATCAGCCCCAGCATTTT. Its protein is CASSMAGTRGGNQPQHF.

This chain links TRBV11-1 with TRBJ2-2; weak D call: TRBD2 (6 bases). The germline CDR1 and CDR2 sequences are SGHAT and FQDESV (reference sequence). The germline V and J ends were trimmed by 7 bases and 1 base, with 13 bases remaining between them. The CDR3 covers 15 residues. The CDR3 nucleotides read TGTGCCAGCACCCTTCATAGCGGGAACACCGGGGAGCTGTTTTTT. As protein: CASTLHSGNTGELFF. The full variable domain, completed using reference TRBV11-1 and TRBJ2-2, is EAEVAQSPRYKITEKSQAVAFWCDPISGHATLYWYRQILGQGPELLVQFQDESVVDDSQLPKDRFSAERLKGVDSTLKIQPAELGDSAMYLCASTLHSGNTGELFFGEGSRLTVL.

This chain uses TRBV28 with TRBJ1-2, with 8 bases matching TRBD1. Germline V gene data show CDR1 as MDHEN and CDR2 as SYDVKM. CDR3 length: 15 amino acids. The V segment lost 4 bases and the J segment 4 bases; nucleotides outside the gene matches: 8. The CDR3 DNA reads as TGTGCCAGCAGTTATGATCAGGGGGCCACCTATGGCTACACCTTC. This sequence encodes CASSYDQGATYGYTF.

In its sample, this clonotype was seen many times. V gene TRBV30 combines with J gene TRBJ2-5; 9 bases are shared with TRBD2. CDR1 is GTSNPN and CDR2 is SVGIG in the germline V gene (reference sequence). The CDR3 runs to 14 residues. The J segment lost 7 bases and the V segment lost 4 bases, leaving 10 bases of the junction unmatched. This CDR3 is CAWTSGVNRGTQYF. The CDR3 region has the DNA TGTGCCTGGACTAGCGGGGTCAACCGGGGGACCCAGTACTTC.

There are a few counts of this clonotype. The genes are TRBV2 and TRBJ2-7; D might be TRBD1 (6 bases). The V gene lost 3 bases and the J gene lost 1 base, with 16 bases spanning the gap. Germline V gene lookup returns CDR1 SNHLY and CDR2 FYNNEI. The CDR3 loop spans 16 amino acids. CDR3 bases: TGTGCCAGCAGTGATGGCTGGCCAGGGGCTTCCTACGAGCAGTACTTC. Protein product: CASSDGWPGASYEQYF.

This clonotype has ten or more counts. V gene TRBV12-3 or TRBV12-4 combines with J gene TRBJ2-7; D is unclear. This CDR3 is built from 12 residues. Trimming took 5 bases from V and 3 from J, leaving 8 bases between them. CDR3 protein: CASSDNFYEQYF. CDR3 DNA sequence: TGTGCCAGCAGTGACAATTTCTACGAGCAGTACTTC.

There are many counts of this clonotype. The V and J genes are TRBV20-1 and TRBJ2-7; D gene unclear. CDR1 and CDR2 from the germline V gene are DFQATT and SNEGSKA (reference sequence). The V gene lost 1 base and the J gene lost 0 bases, with 10 bases spanning the gap. The length of the CDR3 is 14 residues. DNA of the CDR3: TGCAGTGCTAGAGGGAACGAGCTCTCCTACGAGCAGTACTTC. Translating it yields CSARGNELSYEQYF.

This clonotype turned up a few times. This sequence joins TRBV6-5 and TRBJ1-2; D may be TRBD1 (5 bases). This CDR3 is built from 13 residues. The germline V and J ends were trimmed by 1 base and 4 bases, with 7 bases remaining between them. Per germline, CDR1 MNHEY and CDR2 SVGAGI. The CDR3 sequence: CASSYYGAYGYTF. In nucleotides, the CDR3 is TGTGCCAGCAGTTACTATGGGGCCTATGGCTACACCTTC.

This clonotype was detected a few times. Likely a read error: the CDR3 ends without its conserved phenylalanine or tryptophan. The V gene is TRBV4-2, the J gene TRBJ1-5; no clear D. This CDR3 has 16 amino acids. The V gene's germline CDR1 is LGHNA and CDR2 YNFKEQ. Deletions cut 0 bases from V and 5 bases from J, with 14 bases between. The CDR3 nucleotides read TGTGCCAGCAGCCAAGATGGCGGGGAGGGTTATCAGCCCCAGCATCTT. It codes for CASSQDGGEGYQPQHL.

This clonotype was counted at least ten times. J is TRBJ2-5 and V is TRBV6-5; 8 bases map to TRBD1. Germline assignment: CDR1 MNHEY and CDR2 SVGAGI. This CDR3 is 15 amino acids long. Unmatched junction bases numbered 5, after V lost 0 bases and J lost 5 bases. The CDR3 nucleotides are TGTGCCAGCAGTTACTCGGCAGGGGGCTTGGAGACCCAGTACTTC. This codes for CASSYSAGGLETQYF.

Notes on this clonotype: The junction departs from the called germline gene at one end, perhaps through a read error. This chain links TRBV6-2 or TRBV6-3 with TRBJ1-5; tentative D call: TRBD1 (5 bases). The CDR3 runs 17 residues. Germline loops: CDR1 MNHEY, CDR2 SVGEGT. The CDR3 coding sequence is TGTGCCAGCAGTTACGGTGGGACCGCGAATAGCAATCGGCCCCAGCATTTT. It codes for CASSYGGTANSNRPQHF.